Below, one T cell receptor beta chain is given with its context. Assay used: immunoSEQ multiplex PCR; TCRdb lists only in-frame clones, some missing. Altogether roughly 100,000 clones are present, around 92% being singletons, with the ten largest covering around 5.8%. These data are taken from a study of blood T cell repertoires in COVID-19. Looking at the study overall: The cDNA or gDNA used as material had been derived from T cells, B-cell-depleted T cells, or PBMCs.

CDR1 is SGDLS, CDR2 YYNGEE, per germline. The length of the CDR3 is 14 residues. The V gene end was trimmed by 5 bases and the J gene end by 1 base; junction bases not matched to a gene: 5. The TCR sequence derives from a man aged 50-59 years with active COVID-19. This chain joins TRBV9 and TRBJ2-7; 8 bases match TRBD1. The source material was peripheral blood. The CDR3: CASSPGTGSYEQYF. CDR3 sequence (DNA): TGTGCCAGCAGTCCCGGGACAGGTTCCTACGAGCAGTACTTC.